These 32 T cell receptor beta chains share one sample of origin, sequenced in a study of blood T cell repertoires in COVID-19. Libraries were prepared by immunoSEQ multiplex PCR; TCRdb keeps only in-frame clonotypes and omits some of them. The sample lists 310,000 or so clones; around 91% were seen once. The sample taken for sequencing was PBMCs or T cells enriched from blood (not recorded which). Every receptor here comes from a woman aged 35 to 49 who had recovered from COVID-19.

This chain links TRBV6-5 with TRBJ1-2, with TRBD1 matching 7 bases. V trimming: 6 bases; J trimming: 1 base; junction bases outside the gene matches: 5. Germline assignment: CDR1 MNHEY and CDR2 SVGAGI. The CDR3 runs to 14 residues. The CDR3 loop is CASRRGQLNYGYTF. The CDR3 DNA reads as TGTGCCAGCAGACGGGGACAGCTTAACTATGGCTACACCTTC.

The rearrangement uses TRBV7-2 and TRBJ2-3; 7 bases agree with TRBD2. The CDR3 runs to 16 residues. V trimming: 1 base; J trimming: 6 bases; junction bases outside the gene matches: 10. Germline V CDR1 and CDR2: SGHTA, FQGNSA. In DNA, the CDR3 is TGTGCCAGCAGCTTAGTTGCTAGCGGTAATGCCGATACGCAGTATTTT. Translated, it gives CASSLVASGNADTQYF.

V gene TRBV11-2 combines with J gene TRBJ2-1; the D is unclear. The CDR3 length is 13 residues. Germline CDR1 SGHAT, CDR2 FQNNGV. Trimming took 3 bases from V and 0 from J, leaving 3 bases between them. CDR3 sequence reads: CASSLRSYNEQFF. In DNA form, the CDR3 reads TGTGCCAGCAGCTTGCGCTCCTACAATGAGCAGTTCTTC.

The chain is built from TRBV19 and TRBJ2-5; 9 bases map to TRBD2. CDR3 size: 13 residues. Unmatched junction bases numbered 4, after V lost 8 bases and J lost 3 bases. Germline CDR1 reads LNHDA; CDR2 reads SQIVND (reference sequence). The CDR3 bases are TGTGCCAGTCGAAAGCGGGGGGAAGAGACCCAGTACTTC. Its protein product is CASRKRGEETQYF.

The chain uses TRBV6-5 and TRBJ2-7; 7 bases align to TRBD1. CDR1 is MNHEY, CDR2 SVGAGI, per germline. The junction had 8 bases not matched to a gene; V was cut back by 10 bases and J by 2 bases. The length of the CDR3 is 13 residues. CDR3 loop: CATWKDRPYEQYF. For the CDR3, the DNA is TGTGCCACCTGGAAGGACAGGCCCTACGAGCAGTACTTC.

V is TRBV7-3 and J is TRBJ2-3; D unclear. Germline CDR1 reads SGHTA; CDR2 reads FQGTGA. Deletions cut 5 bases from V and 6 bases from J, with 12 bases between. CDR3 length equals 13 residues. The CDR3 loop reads CASSLMKRDTQYF. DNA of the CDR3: TGTGCCAGCAGCCTTATGAAGCGTGATACGCAGTATTTT.

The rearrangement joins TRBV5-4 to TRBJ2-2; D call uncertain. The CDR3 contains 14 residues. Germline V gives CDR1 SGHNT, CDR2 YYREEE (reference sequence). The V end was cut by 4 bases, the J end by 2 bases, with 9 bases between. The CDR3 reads CASSLLFNTGELFF. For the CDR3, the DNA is TGTGCCAGCAGCCTACTTTTTAACACCGGGGAGCTGTTTTTT.

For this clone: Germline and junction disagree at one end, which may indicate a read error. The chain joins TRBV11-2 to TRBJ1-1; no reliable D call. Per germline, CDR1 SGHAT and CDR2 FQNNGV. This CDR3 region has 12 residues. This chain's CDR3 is CASSPGSGLIVF. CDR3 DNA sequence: TGTGCCAGCAGCCCCGGGTCGGGGTTGATAGTTTTT.

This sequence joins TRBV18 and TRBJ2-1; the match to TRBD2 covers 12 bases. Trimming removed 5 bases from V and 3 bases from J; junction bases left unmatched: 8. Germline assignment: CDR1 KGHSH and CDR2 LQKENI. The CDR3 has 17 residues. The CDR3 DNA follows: TGTGCCAGCTCATCGACTAGCGGGGGAGGGGGCTACAATGAGCAGTTCTTC. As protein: CASSSTSGGGGYNEQFF.

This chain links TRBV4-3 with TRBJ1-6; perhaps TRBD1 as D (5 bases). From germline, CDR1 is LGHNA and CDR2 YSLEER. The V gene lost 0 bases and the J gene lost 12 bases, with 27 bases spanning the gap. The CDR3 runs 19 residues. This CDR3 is CASSQDISGGRDAPLPLHF. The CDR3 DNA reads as TGCGCCAGCAGCCAAGATATCTCCGGGGGACGGGACGCTCCCCTACCCCTCCACTTT.

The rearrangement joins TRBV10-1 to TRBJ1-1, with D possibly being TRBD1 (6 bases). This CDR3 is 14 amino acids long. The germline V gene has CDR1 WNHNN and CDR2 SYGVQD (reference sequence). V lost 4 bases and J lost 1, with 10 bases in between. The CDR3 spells CASSVKQGNTEAFF. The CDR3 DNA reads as TGCGCCAGCAGTGTAAAACAGGGGAACACTGAAGCTTTCTTT.

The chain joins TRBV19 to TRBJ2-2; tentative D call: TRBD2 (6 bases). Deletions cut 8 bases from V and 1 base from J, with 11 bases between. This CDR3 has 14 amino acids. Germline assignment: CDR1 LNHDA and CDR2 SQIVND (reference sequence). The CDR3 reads CASALGGNTGELFF. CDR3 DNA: TGTGCCAGTGCCTTGGGGGGGAACACCGGGGAGCTGTTTTTT.

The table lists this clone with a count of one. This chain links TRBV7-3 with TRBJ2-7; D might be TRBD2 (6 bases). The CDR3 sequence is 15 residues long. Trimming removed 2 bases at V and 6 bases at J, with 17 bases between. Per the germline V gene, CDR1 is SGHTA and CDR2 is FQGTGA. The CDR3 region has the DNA TGTGCCAGCAGCTTACAAGGCGGGGCCCCCTCCGAGCAGTACTTC. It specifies CASSLQGGAPSEQYF.

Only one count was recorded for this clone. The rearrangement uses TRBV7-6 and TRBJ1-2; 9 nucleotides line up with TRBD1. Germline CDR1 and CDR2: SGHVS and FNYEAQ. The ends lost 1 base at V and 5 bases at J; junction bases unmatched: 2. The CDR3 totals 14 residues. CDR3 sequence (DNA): TGTGCCAGCAGCTTAGATGACAGGGGGTATGGCTACACCTTC. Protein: CASSLDDRGYGYTF.

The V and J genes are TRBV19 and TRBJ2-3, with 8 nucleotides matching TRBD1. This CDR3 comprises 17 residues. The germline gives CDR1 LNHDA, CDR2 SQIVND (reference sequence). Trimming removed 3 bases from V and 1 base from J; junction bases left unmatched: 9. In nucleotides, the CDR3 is TGTGCCAGTAGTATCGGGACAGGCCGCACCGGCACAGATACGCAGTATTTT. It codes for CASSIGTGRTGTDTQYF.

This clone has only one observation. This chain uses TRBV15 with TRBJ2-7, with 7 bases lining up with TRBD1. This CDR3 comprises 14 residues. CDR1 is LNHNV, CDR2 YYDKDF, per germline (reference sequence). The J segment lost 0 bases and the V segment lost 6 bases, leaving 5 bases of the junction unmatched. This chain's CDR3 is CATRDRRPSYEQYF. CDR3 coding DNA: TGTGCCACCAGGGACAGGCGCCCCTCCTACGAGCAGTACTTC.

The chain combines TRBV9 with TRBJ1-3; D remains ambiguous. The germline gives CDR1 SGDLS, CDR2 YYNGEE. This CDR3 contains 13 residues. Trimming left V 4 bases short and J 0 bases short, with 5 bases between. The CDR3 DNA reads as TGTGCCAGCAGCTCCCACTCTGGAAACACCATATATTTT. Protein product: CASSSHSGNTIYF.

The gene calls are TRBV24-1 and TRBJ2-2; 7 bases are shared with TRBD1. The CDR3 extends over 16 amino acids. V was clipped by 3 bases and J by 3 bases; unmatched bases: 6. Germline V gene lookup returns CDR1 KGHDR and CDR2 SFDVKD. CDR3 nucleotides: TGTGCCACCAGTGATGATACAGGGGCCTACACCGGGGAGCTGTTTTTT. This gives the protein CATSDDTGAYTGELFF.

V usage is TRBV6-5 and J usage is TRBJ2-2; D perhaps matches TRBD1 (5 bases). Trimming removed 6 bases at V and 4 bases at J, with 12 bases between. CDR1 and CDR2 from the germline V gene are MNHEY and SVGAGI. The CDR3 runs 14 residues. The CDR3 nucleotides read TGTGCCAGCAGGGACACTTCGGGCACCGGGGAGCTGTTTTTT. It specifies CASRDTSGTGELFF.

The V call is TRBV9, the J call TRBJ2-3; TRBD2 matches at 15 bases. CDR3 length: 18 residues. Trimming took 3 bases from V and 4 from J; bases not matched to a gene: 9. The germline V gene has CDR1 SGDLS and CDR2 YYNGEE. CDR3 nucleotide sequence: TGTGCCAGCAGCGCCGGACTAGCGGGAGGGCCTACCGCAGATACGCAGTATTTT. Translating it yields CASSAGLAGGPTADTQYF.

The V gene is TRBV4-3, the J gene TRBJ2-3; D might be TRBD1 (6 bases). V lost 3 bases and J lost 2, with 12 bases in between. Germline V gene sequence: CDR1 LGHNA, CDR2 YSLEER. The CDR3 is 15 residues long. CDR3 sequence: CASSQANRVTDTQYF. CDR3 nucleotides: TGCGCCAGCAGCCAGGCTAACAGGGTCACAGATACGCAGTATTTT.

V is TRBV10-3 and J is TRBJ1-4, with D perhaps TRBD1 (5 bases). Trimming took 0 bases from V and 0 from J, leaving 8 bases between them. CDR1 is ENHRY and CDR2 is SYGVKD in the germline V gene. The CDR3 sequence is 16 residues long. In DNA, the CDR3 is TGTGCCATCAGTGAGTCCTCGGGGGCAACTAATGAAAAACTGTTTTTT. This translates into CAISESSGATNEKLFF.

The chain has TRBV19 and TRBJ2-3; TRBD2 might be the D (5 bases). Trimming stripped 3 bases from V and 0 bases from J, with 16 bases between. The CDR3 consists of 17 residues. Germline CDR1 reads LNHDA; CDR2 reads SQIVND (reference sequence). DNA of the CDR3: TGTGCCAGTAGTATCGGAGCGGACTTGACTAGCACAGATACGCAGTATTTT. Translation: CASSIGADLTSTDTQYF.

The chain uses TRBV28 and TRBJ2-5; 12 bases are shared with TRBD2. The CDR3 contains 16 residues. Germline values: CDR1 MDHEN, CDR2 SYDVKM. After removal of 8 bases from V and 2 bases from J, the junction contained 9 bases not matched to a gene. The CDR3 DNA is TGTGCCAGCCTAGGGCTAGCGGGGGGGGTACAAGAGACCCAGTACTTC. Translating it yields CASLGLAGGVQETQYF.

The CDR3 nucleotides are TGTGCCAGCAGCTTGGGCGGGGGTCGGTCACCCCTCCACTTT. It encodes CASSLGGGRSPLHF. V usage is TRBV5-4 and J usage is TRBJ1-6, with D possibly being TRBD1 (5 bases). Germline values: CDR1 SGHNT, CDR2 YYREEE (reference sequence). The CDR3 loop spans 14 amino acids. V was trimmed by 0 bases and J by 10 bases, leaving 11 bases between them.

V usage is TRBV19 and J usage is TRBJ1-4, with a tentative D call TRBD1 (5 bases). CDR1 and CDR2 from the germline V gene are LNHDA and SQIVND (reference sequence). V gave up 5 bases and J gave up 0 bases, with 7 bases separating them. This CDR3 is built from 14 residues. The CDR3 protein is CASSGGSTNEKLFF. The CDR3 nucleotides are TGTGCCAGTAGTGGGGGGTCAACTAATGAAAAACTGTTTTTT.

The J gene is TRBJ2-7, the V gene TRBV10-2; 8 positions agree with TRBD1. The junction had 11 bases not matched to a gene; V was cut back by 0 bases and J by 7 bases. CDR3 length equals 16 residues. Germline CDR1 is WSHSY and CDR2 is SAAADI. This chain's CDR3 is CASSESRRQGAREQYF. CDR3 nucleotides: TGCGCCAGCAGTGAGTCTAGACGGCAGGGGGCAAGGGAGCAGTACTTC.

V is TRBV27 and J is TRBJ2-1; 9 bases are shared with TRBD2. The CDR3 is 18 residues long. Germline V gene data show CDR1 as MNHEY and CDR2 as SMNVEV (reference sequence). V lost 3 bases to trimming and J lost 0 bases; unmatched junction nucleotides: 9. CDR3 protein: CASSFRSGGYRSYNEQFF. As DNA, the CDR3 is TGTGCCAGCAGTTTTAGGAGCGGGGGGTACCGCTCCTACAATGAGCAGTTCTTC.

The CDR3 region is CASSYQPVATNEKLFF. As DNA, the CDR3 is TGTGCCAGCAGTTACCAACCGGTCGCAACTAATGAAAAACTGTTTTTT. The chain is built from TRBV6-5 and TRBJ1-4, with unresolved D. Trimming cost V 2 bases and J 0 bases, with 10 bases left between them. Germline V gives CDR1 MNHEY, CDR2 SVGAGI. This CDR3 is 16 amino acids long.

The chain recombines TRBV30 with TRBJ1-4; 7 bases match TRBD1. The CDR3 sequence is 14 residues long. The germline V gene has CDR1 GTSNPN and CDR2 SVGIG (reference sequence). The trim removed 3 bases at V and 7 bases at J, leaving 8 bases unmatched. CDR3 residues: CAWSGDSRGEKLFF. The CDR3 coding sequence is TGTGCCTGGAGCGGGGACAGTCGGGGTGAAAAACTGTTTTTT.

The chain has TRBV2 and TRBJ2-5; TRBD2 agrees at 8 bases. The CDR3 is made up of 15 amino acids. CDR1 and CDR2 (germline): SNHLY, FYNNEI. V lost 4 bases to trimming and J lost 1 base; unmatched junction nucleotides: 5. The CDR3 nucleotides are TGTGCCAGCAGTGTTGTTCTAGCGGGCCAAGAGACCCAGTACTTC. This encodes CASSVVLAGQETQYF.

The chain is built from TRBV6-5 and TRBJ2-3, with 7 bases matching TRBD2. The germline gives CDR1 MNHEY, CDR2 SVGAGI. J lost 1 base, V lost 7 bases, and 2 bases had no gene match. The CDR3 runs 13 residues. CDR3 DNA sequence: TGTGCCAGCACCCTAGCGGGCACAGATACGCAGTATTTT. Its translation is CASTLAGTDTQYF.